This TCR beta chain was retrieved from a study of T cell responses to AZD1222 COVID-19 vaccine. Produced via immunoSEQ multiplex PCR; TCRdb's table is partial and in-frame only. The sample lists 250,000 to 300,000 clones; roughly 93% were seen once. The germline V gene encodes CDR1 SNHLY and CDR2 FYNNEI. V was pared by 6 bases and J by 5 bases, with 10 bases between. The CDR3 extends over 12 amino acids. Sample: peripheral blood, taken 28 days after the second AZD1222 dose. This chain uses TRBV2 with TRBJ1-1; tentative D call: TRBD1 (5 bases). The sequence derives from an adult who received the AZD1222 COVID-19 vaccine. The CDR3 DNA follows: TGTGCCAGCAGGGCAGGGTGGACTGAAGCTTTCTTT. This encodes CASRAGWTEAFF. The full variable domain, with the rest looked up from reference TRBV2 and TRBJ1-1, is EPEVTQTPSHQVTQMGQEVILRCVPISNHLYFYWYRQILGQKVEFLVSFYNNEISEKSEIFDDQFSVERPDGSNFTLKIRSTKLEDSAMYFCASRAGWTEAFFGQGTRLTVV.